This is a list of T cell receptor beta chains from one sample in a study of blood T cells in healthy people across ages. TCRdb fed the 5' RACE reads into MiXCR, producing one record per CDR3 protein. The table has 1.5 million to 2 million distinct CDR3 sequences, roughly 27% seen once. Material: blood. These receptors came from a woman aged 25 to 39 in good health. CDR3s include the opening cysteine and the closing phenylalanine or tryptophan. Each record gives: D gene, clone size, V gene, J gene, CDR3 DNA, CDR3 protein. D genes are given only for firm matches. The size entry is marked missing in some rows and otherwise reads once, few, many or a size class.

D: -; size: few; V: TRBV6-4; J: TRBJ2-1; DNA: TGTGCCAGCAGTGGACAGGCTGGGGATGAGCAGTTCTTC; CDR3: CASSGQAGDEQFF
D: TRBD2; size: once; V: TRBV5-1; J: TRBJ2-1; DNA: TGCGCCAGCAGCTCGGCCCCGGCGGGGGGACTCAATGAGCAGTTCTTC; CDR3: CASSSAPAGGLNEQFF
D: -; size: -; V: TRBV12-3/TRBV12-4; J: TRBJ2-1; DNA: TGTGCCAGCAGTAAGAGCGCGGCGGTTCATGAGCAGTTCTTC; CDR3: CASSKSAAVHEQFF
D: TRBD1; size: -; V: TRBV5-1; J: TRBJ2-7; DNA: TGCGCCAGCAGCGGCGGACAGGATTTCTACGAGCAGTACTTC; CDR3: CASSGGQDFYEQYF
D: -; size: -; V: TRBV20-1; J: TRBJ1-5; DNA: TGCAGTGCTAGAGCCTCTATCGGGGTGAAGGAGAGGGAGCCCCAGCATTTT; CDR3: CSARASIGVKEREPQHF
D: -; size: -; V: TRBV11-2; J: TRBJ2-3; DNA: TGTGCCAGCAGCTCAACAATGGCGGCCACAGATACGCAGTATTTT; CDR3: CASSSTMAATDTQYF
D: -; size: few; V: TRBV2; J: TRBJ2-3; DNA: TGTGCCAGCAGAACAATGACTAGTCCCACAGATACGCAGTATTTT; CDR3: CASRTMTSPTDTQYF
D: -; size: few; V: TRBV10-3; J: TRBJ2-1; DNA: TGTGCCATCAGTGATAGGAATCGAAACTCCTACAATGAGCAGTTCTTC; CDR3: CAISDRNRNSYNEQFF
D: -; size: few; V: TRBV7-9; J: TRBJ2-7; DNA: TGTGCCAGCAGTTTGACGGAAGGTTGGTACTACGAGCAGTACTTC; CDR3: CASSLTEGWYYEQYF
D: -; size: -; V: TRBV7-6; J: TRBJ1-6; DNA: TGTGCCAGCAGCCCGCGGCAGGTGAATTCACCCCTCCACTTT; CDR3: CASSPRQVNSPLHF
D: -; size: few; V: TRBV6-5; J: TRBJ2-7; DNA: TGTGCCAGCACCGTACTTCAAGTGGCCTATTTCGAGCAGTACTTC; CDR3: CASTVLQVAYFEQYF
D: TRBD1; size: -; V: TRBV7-9; J: TRBJ2-7; DNA: TGTGCCAGCAGCTTATTTGGGGACAGGGCTAGCGAGCAGTACTTC; CDR3: CASSLFGDRASEQYF